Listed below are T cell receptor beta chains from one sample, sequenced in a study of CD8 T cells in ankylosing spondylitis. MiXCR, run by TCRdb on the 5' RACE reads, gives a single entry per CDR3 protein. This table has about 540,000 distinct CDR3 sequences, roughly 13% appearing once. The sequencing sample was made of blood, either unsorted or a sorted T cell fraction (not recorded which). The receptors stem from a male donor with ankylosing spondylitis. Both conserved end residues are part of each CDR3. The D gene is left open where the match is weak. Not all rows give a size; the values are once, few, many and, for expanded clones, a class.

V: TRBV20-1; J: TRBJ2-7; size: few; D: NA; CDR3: CSASRPAYEQYF; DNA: TGCAGTGCTAGTAGACCCGCCTACGAGCAGTACTTC
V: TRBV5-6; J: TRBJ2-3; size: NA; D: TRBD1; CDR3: CASRPGQGSPDTQYF; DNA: TGTGCCAGCAGACCGGGACAGGGAAGCCCAGATACGCAGTATTTT
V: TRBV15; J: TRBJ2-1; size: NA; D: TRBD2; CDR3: CATSRDQASGRHEQFF; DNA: TGTGCCACCAGCAGAGATCAGGCTAGCGGGAGGCATGAGCAGTTCTTC
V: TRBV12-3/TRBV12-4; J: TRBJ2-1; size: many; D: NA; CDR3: CASSLGAVKDNEQFF; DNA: TGTGCCAGCAGTTTAGGGGCAGTAAAAGACAATGAGCAGTTCTTC
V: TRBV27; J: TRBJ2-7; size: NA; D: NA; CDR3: CASSAGTALSYEQYF; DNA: TGTGCCAGCAGTGCAGGGACGGCCCTCTCCTACGAGCAGTACTTC
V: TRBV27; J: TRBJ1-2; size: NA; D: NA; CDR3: CASSLQAATAINYGYTF; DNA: TGTGCCAGCTCTCTCCAAGCCGCGACAGCAATAAACTATGGCTACACCTTC
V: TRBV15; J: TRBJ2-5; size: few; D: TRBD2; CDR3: CATSRLAGAQETQYF; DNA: TGTGCCACCAGCAGACTAGCGGGAGCCCAAGAGACCCAGTACTTC
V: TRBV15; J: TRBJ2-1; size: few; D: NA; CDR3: CATSRDSYALEQFF; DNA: TGTGCCACCAGCAGAGACTCATACGCTCTTGAGCAGTTCTTC
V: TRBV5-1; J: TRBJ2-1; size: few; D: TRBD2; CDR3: CASSLERGFYNEQFF; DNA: TGCGCCAGCAGCTTGGAGCGGGGATTCTACAATGAGCAGTTCTTC
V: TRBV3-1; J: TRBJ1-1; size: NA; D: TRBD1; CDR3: CASSPTGRETEAFF; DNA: TGTGCCAGCAGCCCGACAGGGCGAGAGACTGAAGCTTTCTTT
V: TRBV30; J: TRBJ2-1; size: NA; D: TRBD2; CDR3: CAWSSGLALGEQFF; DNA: TGTGCCTGGAGTTCGGGACTAGCCCTCGGTGAGCAGTTCTTC
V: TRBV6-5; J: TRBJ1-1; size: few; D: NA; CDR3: CASSYTGGNTEAFF; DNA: TGTGCCAGCAGTTATACCGGAGGGAACACTGAAGCTTTCTTT
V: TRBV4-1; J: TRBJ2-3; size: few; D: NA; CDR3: CASSHPRDKFTDTQYF; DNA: TGCGCCAGCAGCCACCCTCGGGACAAATTCACAGATACGCAGTATTTT
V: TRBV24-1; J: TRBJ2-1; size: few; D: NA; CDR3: CATSDLRGRGKEQFF; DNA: TGTGCCACCAGTGATTTAAGAGGGAGAGGGAAAGAGCAGTTCTTC
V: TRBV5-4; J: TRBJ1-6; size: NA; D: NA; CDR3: CASSADRRSYNSPLHF; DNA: TGTGCCAGCAGCGCCGACAGGAGGTCCTATAATTCACCCCTCCACTTT
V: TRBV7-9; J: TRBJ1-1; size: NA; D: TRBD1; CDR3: CASSLVLTGGTEAFF; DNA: TGTGCCAGCAGCTTAGTGCTGACAGGGGGCACTGAAGCTTTCTTT
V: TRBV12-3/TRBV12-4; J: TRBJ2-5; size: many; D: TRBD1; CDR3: CASKPDRDQETQYF; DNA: TGTGCCAGCAAACCCGACAGGGACCAAGAGACCCAGTACTTC
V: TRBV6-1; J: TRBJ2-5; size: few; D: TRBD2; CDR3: CASRELAGGGETQYF; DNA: TGTGCCAGCAGGGAACTAGCGGGAGGAGGGGAGACCCAGTACTTC
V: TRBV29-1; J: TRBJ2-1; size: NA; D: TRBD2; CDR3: CSVEVPSGRSSYNEQFF; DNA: TGCAGCGTTGAAGTGCCTAGCGGGAGGAGCTCCTACAATGAGCAGTTCTTC
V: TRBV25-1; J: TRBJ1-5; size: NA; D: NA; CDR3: CASSGASFGQPQHF; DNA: TGTGCCAGCAGTGGGGCGTCATTTGGGCAGCCCCAGCATTTT
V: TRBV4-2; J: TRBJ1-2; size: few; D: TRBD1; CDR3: CASSPTGTGSDYGYTF; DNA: TGTGCCAGCAGCCCGACCGGGACAGGGTCGGACTATGGCTACACCTTC
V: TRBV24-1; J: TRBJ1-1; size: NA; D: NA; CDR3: CATTEALGTEAFF; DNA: TGTGCCACCACGGAGGCACTAGGCACTGAAGCTTTCTTT
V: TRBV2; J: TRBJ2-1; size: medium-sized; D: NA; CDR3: CASSRELDNEQFF; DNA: TGTGCCAGCAGTAGGGAATTGGACAATGAGCAGTTCTTC
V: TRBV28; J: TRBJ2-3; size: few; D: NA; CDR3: CASRSGMSADTQYF; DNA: TGTGCCAGCCGCTCAGGAATGAGTGCAGATACGCAGTATTTT
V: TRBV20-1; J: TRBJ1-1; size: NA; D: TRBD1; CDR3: CSARDSRQGNMNTEAFF; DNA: TGCAGTGCTAGAGACTCTCGACAGGGAAACATGAACACTGAAGCTTTCTTT
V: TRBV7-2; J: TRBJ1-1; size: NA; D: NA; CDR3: CASSLVARAGGAEAFF; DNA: TGTGCCAGCAGCTTAGTAGCCAGGGCCGGAGGGGCTGAAGCTTTCTTT
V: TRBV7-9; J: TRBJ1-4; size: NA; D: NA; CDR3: CASLGGSNEKLFF; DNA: TGTGCCAGCCTAGGGGGATCTAATGAAAAACTGTTTTTT
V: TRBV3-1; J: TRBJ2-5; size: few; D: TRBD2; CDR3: CASSRATTGGQETQYF; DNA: TGTGCCAGCAGCCGGGCCACCACGGGAGGACAAGAGACCCAGTACTTC
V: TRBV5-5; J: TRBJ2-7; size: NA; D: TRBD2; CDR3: CASSGGLAGDHWREQYF; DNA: TGTGCCAGCAGTGGGGGACTAGCGGGAGACCATTGGCGCGAGCAGTACTTC
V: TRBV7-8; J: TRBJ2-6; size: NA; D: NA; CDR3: CASSLSQDGSGANVLTF; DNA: TGTGCCAGCAGCTTAAGTCAGGACGGCTCTGGGGCCAACGTCCTGACTTTC
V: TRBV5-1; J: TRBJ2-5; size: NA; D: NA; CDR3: CASSFDETQYF; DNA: TGCGCCAGCAGCTTCGACGAGACCCAGTACTTC
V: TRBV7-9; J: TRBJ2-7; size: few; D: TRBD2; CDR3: CASSLEGSTSKQYF; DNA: TGTGCCAGCAGCTTAGAAGGTTCGACTAGCAAGCAGTACTTC
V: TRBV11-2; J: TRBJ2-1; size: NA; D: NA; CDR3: CASSSRNGDEQFF; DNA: TGTGCCAGCAGCTCCCGCAACGGAGATGAGCAGTTCTTC
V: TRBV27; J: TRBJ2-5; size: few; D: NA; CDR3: CASSFGRRRDSQETQYF; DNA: TGTGCCAGCAGTTTCGGCCGTCGGAGGGATTCCCAAGAGACCCAGTACTTC
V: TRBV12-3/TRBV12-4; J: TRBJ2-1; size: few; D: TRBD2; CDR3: CASNFGLAVEQFF; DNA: TGTGCCAGCAACTTTGGACTAGCCGTTGAGCAGTTCTTC
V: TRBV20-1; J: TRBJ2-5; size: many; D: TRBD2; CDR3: CSATEPRGGQRETQYF; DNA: TGCAGTGCCACTGAGCCGCGGGGGGGGCAACGAGAGACCCAGTACTTC
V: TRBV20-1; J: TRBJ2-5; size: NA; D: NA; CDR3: CSAGRSGRQETQYF; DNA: TGCAGTGCTGGCCGGAGCGGCCGGCAAGAGACCCAGTACTTC
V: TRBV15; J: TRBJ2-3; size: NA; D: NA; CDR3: CATSGIIAPNTDTQYF; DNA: TGTGCCACCAGCGGAATAATAGCGCCCAACACAGATACGCAGTATTTT
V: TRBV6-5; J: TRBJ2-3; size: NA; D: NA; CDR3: CASSYSGYTDTQYF; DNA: TGTGCCAGCAGTTACTCGGGGTACACAGATACGCAGTATTTT
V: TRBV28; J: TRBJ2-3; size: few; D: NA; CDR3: CASIFREKSTDTQYF; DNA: TGTGCCAGCATCTTCCGGGAGAAAAGCACAGATACGCAGTATTTT
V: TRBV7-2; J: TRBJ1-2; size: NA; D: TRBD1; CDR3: CASSLVQGAGGYTF; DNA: TGTGCCAGCAGCTTGGTACAGGGGGCAGGGGGCTACACCTTC
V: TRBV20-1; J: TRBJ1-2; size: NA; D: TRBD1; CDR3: CSATRQGPNYGYTF; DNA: TGCAGTGCCACGAGACAGGGGCCGAACTATGGCTACACCTTC
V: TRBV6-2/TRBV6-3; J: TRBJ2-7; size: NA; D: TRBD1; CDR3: CASSWDRSYEQYF; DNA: TGTGCCAGCAGTTGGGACAGATCCTACGAGCAGTACTTC
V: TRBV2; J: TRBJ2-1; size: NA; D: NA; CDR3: CAIKGTSVEQFF; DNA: TGTGCCATCAAAGGGACCAGCGTGGAGCAGTTCTTC
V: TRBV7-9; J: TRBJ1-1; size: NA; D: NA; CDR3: CASSLDGGATEAFF; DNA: TGTGCCAGCAGCTTAGACGGGGGTGCCACTGAAGCTTTCTTT
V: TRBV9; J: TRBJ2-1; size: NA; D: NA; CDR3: CASSVDRPENYNEQFF; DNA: TGTGCCAGCAGCGTAGACCGCCCTGAGAACTACAATGAGCAGTTCTTC
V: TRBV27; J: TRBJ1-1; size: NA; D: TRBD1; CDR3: CASSLWTGRGTEAFF; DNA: TGTGCCAGCAGTTTATGGACAGGGAGGGGGACTGAAGCTTTCTTT
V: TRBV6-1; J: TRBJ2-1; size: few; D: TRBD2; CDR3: CASGASGINEQFF; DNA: TGTGCCAGCGGGGCTAGCGGGATAAATGAGCAGTTCTTC
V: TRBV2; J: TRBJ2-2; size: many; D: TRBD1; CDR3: CASKPGQGGTGELFF; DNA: TGTGCCAGCAAACCGGGACAGGGAGGCACCGGGGAGCTGTTTTTT
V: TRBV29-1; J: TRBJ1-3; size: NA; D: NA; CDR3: CSVDKGYGNTIYF; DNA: TGCAGCGTTGACAAGGGGTACGGAAACACCATATATTTT
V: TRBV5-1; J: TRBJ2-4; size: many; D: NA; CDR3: CASSLTPKNIQYF; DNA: TGCGCCAGCAGCTTGACACCTAAAAACATTCAGTACTTC
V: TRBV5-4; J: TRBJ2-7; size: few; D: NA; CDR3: CASSSNYPYEQYF; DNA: TGTGCCAGCAGCTCTAATTACCCCTACGAGCAGTACTTC
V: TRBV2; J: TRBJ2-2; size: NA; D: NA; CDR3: CASSKLLNTGELFF; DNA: TGTGCCAGCTCTAAGCTATTGAACACCGGGGAGCTGTTTTTT
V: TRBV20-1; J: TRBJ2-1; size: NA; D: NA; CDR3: CSASPSASSYNEQFF; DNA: TGCAGTGCTAGTCCTAGCGCGAGCTCCTACAATGAGCAGTTCTTC
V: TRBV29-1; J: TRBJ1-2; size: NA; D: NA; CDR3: CSGLGSNYGYTF; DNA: TGCAGCGGGCTGGGGTCTAACTATGGCTACACCTTC
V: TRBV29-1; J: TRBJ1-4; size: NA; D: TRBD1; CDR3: CSVVWTGRGEKLFF; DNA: TGCAGCGTTGTTTGGACAGGCCGTGGTGAAAAACTGTTTTTT
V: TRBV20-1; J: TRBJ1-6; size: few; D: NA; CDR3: CSARGQFPALHF; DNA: TGCAGTGCTAGAGGACAGTTCCCGGCCCTCCACTTT
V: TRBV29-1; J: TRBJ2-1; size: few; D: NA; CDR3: CSVEGATVSSYNEQFF; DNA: TGCAGCGTTGAAGGTGCGACAGTAAGCTCCTACAATGAGCAGTTCTTC